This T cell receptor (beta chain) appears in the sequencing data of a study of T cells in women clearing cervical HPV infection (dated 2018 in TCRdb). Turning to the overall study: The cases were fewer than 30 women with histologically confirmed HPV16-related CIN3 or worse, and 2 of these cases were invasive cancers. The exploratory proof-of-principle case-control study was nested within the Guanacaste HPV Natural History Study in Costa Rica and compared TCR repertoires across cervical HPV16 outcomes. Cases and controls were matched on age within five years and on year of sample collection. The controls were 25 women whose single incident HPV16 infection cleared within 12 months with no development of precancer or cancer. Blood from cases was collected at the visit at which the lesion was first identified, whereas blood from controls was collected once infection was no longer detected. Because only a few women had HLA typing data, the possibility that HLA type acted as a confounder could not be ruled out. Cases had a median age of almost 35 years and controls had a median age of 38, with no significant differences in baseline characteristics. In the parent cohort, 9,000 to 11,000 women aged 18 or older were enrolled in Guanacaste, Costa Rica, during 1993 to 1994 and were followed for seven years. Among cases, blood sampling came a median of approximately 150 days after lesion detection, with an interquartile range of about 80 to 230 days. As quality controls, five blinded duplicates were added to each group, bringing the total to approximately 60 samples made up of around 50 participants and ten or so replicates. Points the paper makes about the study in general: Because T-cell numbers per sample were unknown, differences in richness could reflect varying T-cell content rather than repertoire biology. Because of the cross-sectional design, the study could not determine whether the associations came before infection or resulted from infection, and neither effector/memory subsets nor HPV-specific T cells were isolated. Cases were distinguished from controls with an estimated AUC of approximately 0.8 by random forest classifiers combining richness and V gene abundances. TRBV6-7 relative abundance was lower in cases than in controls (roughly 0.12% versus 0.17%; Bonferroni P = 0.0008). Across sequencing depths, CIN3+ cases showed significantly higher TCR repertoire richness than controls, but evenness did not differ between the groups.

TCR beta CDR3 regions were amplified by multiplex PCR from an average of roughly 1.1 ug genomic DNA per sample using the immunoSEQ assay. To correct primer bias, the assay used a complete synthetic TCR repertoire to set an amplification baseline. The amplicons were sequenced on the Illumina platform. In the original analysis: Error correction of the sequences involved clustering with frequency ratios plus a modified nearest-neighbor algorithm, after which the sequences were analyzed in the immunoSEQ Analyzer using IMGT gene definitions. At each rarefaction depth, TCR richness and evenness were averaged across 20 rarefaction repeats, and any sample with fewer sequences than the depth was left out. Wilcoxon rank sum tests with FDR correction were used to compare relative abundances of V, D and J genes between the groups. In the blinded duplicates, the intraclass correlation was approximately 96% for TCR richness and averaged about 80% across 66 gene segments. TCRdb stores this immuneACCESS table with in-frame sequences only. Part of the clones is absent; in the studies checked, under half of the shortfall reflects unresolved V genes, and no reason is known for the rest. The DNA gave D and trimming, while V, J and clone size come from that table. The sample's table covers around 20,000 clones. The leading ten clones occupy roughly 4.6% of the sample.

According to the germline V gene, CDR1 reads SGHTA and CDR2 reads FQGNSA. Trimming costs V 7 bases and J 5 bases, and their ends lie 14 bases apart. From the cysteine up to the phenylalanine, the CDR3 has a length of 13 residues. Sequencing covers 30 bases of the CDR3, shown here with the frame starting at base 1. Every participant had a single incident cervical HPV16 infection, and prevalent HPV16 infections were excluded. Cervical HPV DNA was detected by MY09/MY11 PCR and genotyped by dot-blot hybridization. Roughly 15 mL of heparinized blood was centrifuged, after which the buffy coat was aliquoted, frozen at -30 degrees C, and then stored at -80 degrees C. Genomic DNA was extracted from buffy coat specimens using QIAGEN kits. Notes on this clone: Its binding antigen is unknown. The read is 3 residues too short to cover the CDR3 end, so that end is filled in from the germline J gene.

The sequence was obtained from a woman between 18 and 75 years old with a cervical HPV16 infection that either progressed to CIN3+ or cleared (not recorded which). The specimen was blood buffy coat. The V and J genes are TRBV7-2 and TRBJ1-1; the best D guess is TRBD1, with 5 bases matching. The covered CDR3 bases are TGTGCCAGCACCTCCCTCCGGGGGACTGAA. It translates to CASTSLRGTE. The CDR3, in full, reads CASTSLRGTEAFF.